This T cell receptor (beta chain) came from a study of cytomegalovirus exposure and HLA in healthy donors (dated by TCRdb to the late 2010s). Concerning the study at large: According to an earlier analysis of 587 of the donors, roughly 180 million T cells yielded 90 million to 130 million unique TCR beta sequences and about 300 Gb of sequence data. An early release that covered fewer than 800 HLA-typed donors contained around 300 gigabases of sequencing data and tens of millions of unique TCR sequences. Among the roughly 380 genotyped donors, more than 70% belonged to the genetic ancestry cluster associated with self-reported Caucasian donors. The study aimed to test whether signatures of past pathogen exposure could be identified by cataloging public T cell receptors. The study used immunosequencing to profile the T cell repertoires of several hundred subjects and linked those repertoires to cytomegalovirus serostatus. Along with the approximately 600-subject first cohort, a separate validation cohort of over a hundred different subjects was used. High-throughput TCR immunosequencing, statistical association of individual TCRs with disease status, and machine learning were combined to predict cytomegalovirus infection status. To study patterns of TCR occurrence, a later analysis re-analyzed previously published TCR beta repertoires from 550 to 800 donors and added high-resolution HLA genotyping. Rather than using new phenotypic data, the later analysis identified candidate immune exposures from TCR beta sequences and from how often those sequences occurred across donors. An earlier analysis of around 580 of the donors used high-throughput TCR beta sequencing to judge whether each TCR beta V gene segment behaved as functional or pseudogenic. Donor age, sex, ethnicity and CMV serostatus were compiled together with the repertoire data. Genome-wide SNP genotypes for about 65% of the roughly 700 donors were used in a later genetic analysis, which treated that subset as a discovery cohort. Every discovery cohort repertoire had been produced on one sequencing platform. Class I and class II HLA loci were covered by the typing at four-digit resolution. Typing coverage varied by locus: roughly 620-640 donors for A, B, C, DRB1 and DQB1; 522 for DQA1; about 570 for DPA1; under 490 for DPB1. Five DR-DQ haplotypes were handled as single units for association and clustering, since linkage in the cohort was strong. Among around 400 genotyped donors of the cohort, an average of roughly 230,000 unique TCR beta nucleotide sequences was sequenced per donor, of which 15% to 20% were non-productive. What the authors observed across the whole study: In a later analysis, TCR association rates were found to vary across HLA loci, with the most associated TCRs seen for DRB1 alleles and the fewest for HLA-C alleles. A cluster of highly shared sequence variants was judged likely to be a technical artifact of the sequencing pipeline. Linkage disequilibrium might explain the correlated functional status among segregating V segments, but an unknown experimental factor could not be ruled out. Because HLA typing was missing for some donors at each locus, association tests included only the typed subset. In a later analysis, HLA-associated TCR beta chains showed more clonal expansion and lower generation probabilities than non-associated chains that were equally common. In both the original and validation cohorts, the classifier was reported to diagnose cytomegalovirus status with high specificity and sensitivity. Because counts were too low, about 15 rarely observed V segments, including chromosome 9 orphons, were left out of the earlier analysis of 587 of the donors. A few of the identified cytomegalovirus-associated TCR beta chains were confirmed in vitro to be specific for cytomegalovirus antigens. A further reported finding was that TCR beta sequences accurately predicted the HLA-A and HLA-B alleles for most subjects in the first cohort. Sequencing depth was assumed to be roughly uniform across donors in the presence/absence analyses, though that assumption may not hold. In an earlier analysis of around 600 of the donors, most TCR beta V segments were observed in productive rearrangements about 90% or about 30% of the time, broadly matching IMGT annotations. The only immune exposure information available for the cohort was CMV serostatus. The cohort was sequenced for TCR beta chains only, and without alpha or paired-chain data the features that could be detected were limited. In a later analysis, most CMV-associated TCR beta chains were found to appear HLA-restricted, with HLA associations seemingly driven largely by CMV exposure. According to a later analysis, parvovirus B19, influenza, CMV and Epstein-Barr virus appeared linked to several top co-occurrence clusters. At a false discovery rate of 0.05, a later analysis linked some 18,000 TCR beta sequences to specific HLA alleles. The study listed 164 TCR beta chains as associated with cytomegalovirus. Most TCR sequences were seen in very few donors, while some public TCRs were found in many individuals. According to the authors, the approach could potentially be generalized to other disease states and immunological phenotypes. Compared with the approximately 670-donor mean, donors in an Asian-associated ancestry cluster had fewer N-insertions in productive TCRs, according to a later genetic analysis. V-gene and J-gene trimming of TCR beta chains was associated with a missense DCLRE1C variant in a later genetic analysis, and the association was replicated in an independent cohort. When HLA alleles, especially DR and DQ, strongly co-occurred, TCR associations were difficult to assign to individual alleles.

The library came from the immunoSEQ multiplex PCR assay. For the multiplex PCR, a mixture combining 60 forward primers for TCR Vbeta segments and 13 reverse primers for TCR Jbeta segments was used. A multiplex PCR assay on genomic DNA amplified the CDR3 region of rearranged TCR beta genes. The amplified TCR beta libraries were sequenced on the Illumina HiSeq System as 87-base-pair reads. As for the original processing: A later analysis counted around 72 million unique TCR beta chains across the 650 to 700 repertoires, and some 12 million of these chains were shared by at least two donors. A nearest-neighbor algorithm error-corrected the raw reads and collapsed the reads into unique sequences, merging closely related sequences to remove PCR and sequencing errors. Alignment of CDR3 sequences to IMGT reference sequences was used to assign V, D and J gene segments. For a sequence to be retained, at least a six-nucleotide match to both a V gene segment and a J gene segment was required. Rearrangements were classified as productive when the CDR3 lacked stop codons and remained in frame with V and J, and all other rearrangements were classified as non-productive. CDR3 was defined according to IMGT convention as the region running from the second conserved V-encoded cysteine to the conserved J-encoded phenylalanine. The earlier analysis of 450 to 750 of the donors excluded any sequence lacking an unambiguous match to a single V gene segment. In an earlier analysis of 587 of the donors, a V segment was called functional when productive rearrangements were above 56.7%, and segregating when the standard deviation between donors exceeded 5%. A statistical classification framework was built for diagnosing cytomegalovirus status from the catalog of TCR beta chain sequences. In a later analysis, V and J genes were assigned by comparing TCR nucleotide sequences against IMGT/GENE-DB human TR gene sequences. In a later analysis, CDR3 sequences and most-parsimonious VDJ recombination scenarios were assigned using the TCRdist pipeline. A later analysis defined each TCR beta chain by its CDR3 amino acid sequence plus V-gene family, and excluded reads lacking a unique V-gene family. A later analysis removed several hundred highly shared, low-generation-probability nucleotide sequences to deal with suspected cross-contamination and a sequencing artifact. In a later analysis, a clonal expansion index for each public chain was calculated from normalized within-repertoire ranks of inferred template counts. In a later analysis, generation probabilities were computed using a VDJ recombination model fitted to out-of-frame rearrangements, and the results were checked against IGoR. In a later analysis, hypergeometric tests were used to score TCR-TCR, TCR-HLA and TCR-CMV co-occurrence, with a repertoire-size bias correction applied to TCR pairs. In a later analysis, false discovery rates were estimated by permuting HLA or CMV assignments 20 times. A later analysis grouped co-occurring TCRs with DBSCAN, adding TCRdist sequence similarity when clustering within HLA-allele-positive subsets. Repertoires with fewer than 30,000 or more than 120,000 public chains were left out of co-occurrence clustering, as were about 5 repertoires with anomalous nucleotide sharing. This immuneACCESS table, as held by TCRdb, lists in-frame sequences with V and J called but not all clones. Of the missing ones, under half trace to an unresolved V gene in checked studies; the others have no known cause. Clonal size and the V and J genes are those of that table, whereas D and trimming came from the DNA. The sample yields around 210,000 clones; approximately 84% were counted once. About 0.22% of the sample goes to the ten largest clones.

In regard to this clone: Its antigen has not been determined. No base-level quality is on record; no much larger clone is a single base apart.

The cohort was made up of around 720 healthy bone marrow donors. At the time of sampling, all cohort members were nominally healthy, though unrecorded immune exposures were likely present. The donor tested CMV seronegative, placing the donor among the 350 or so seronegative members of the cohort. A peripheral blood sample was provided by each donor, and peripheral blood mononuclear cells were used for TCR beta sequencing. Genomic DNA extraction from the blood cell samples was performed with the Qiagen DNeasy Blood Extraction Kit. The sequenced sample was PBMCs. The TCR originated in a girl aged 2 to 10 in good health and CMV-seronegative.

The sequence in DNA is TGCGCCAGCAGCTGGATCTCGGACAGGGGTGACGAGCAGTACTTC. It encodes CASSWISDRGDEQYF. The sequence joins TRBV5-1 to TRBJ2-7, with TRBD1 matching 9 junction bases. The CDR3 covers 15 residues, taking in both the cysteine and the phenylalanine. Just the 45-base CDR3 DNA is kept, in frame starting at base 1. Compared with germline, V lacks 3 bases and J lacks 5 bases; bases without a gene match: 9. The germline V gene encodes CDR1 SGHRS and CDR2 YFSETQ.